A single sample is the source of the 10 T cell receptor beta chains below, sequenced in a study of blood T cell repertoires in COVID-19. Data came from immunoSEQ multiplex PCR; TCRdb stores just in-frame clones and leaves some out. The repertoire holds approximately 80,000 clones, with roughly 85% as singletons. The sequenced sample was peripheral blood. These TCRs come from a human donor in a cohort sampled during active COVID-19.

V usage is TRBV7-3 and J usage is TRBJ2-2; TRBD2 matches at 9 bases. With 5 bases clipped from V and 3 bases from J, the junction kept 4 bases outside the gene matches. CDR3 length: 15 amino acids. Germline loops: CDR1 SGHTA, CDR2 FQGTGA. In nucleotides, the CDR3 is TGTGCCAGCAGCGCGGGACTAGCCTACACCGGGGAGCTGTTTTTT. Protein: CASSAGLAYTGELFF. The full variable domain, its missing parts supplied by reference TRBV7-3 and TRBJ2-2, is GAGVSQTPSNKVTEKGKYVELRCDPISGHTALYWYRQSLGQGPEFLIYFQGTGAADDSGLPNDRFFAVRPEGSVSTLKIQRTERGDSAVYLCASSAGLAYTGELFFGEGSRLTVL.

The chain couples TRBV28 to TRBJ1-1, with D hard to call. The CDR3 is 12 residues long. Trimming removed 6 bases from V and 12 bases from J, with 17 bases in between. In germline, CDR1 is MDHEN, CDR2 SYDVKM. The CDR3 bases are TGTGCCAGCAGGCTATTAGGCTCGGGGACTTTCTTT. It specifies CASRLLGSGTFF. The whole variable domain, filled in from reference TRBV28 and TRBJ1-1, reads DVKVTQSSRYLVKRTGEKVFLECVQDMDHENMFWYRQDPGLGLRLIYFSYDVKMKEKGDIPEGYSVSREKKERFSLILESASTNQTSMYLCASRLLGSGTFFGQGTRLTVV.

The chain uses TRBV6-5 and TRBJ1-1; D is perhaps TRBD1 (5 bases). The germline V gene encodes CDR1 MNHEY and CDR2 SVGAGI. This CDR3 is 15 amino acids long. Trimming left V 6 bases short and J 4 bases short, with 18 bases between. The CDR3 DNA sequence: TGTGCCAGCAGGTCAGGGTCATTGGGTTTCACTGAAGCTTTCTTT. This sequence encodes CASRSGSLGFTEAFF.

The chain has TRBV6-5 and TRBJ1-1, with no clear D. Trimming took off 2 bases at V and 1 base at J, with 8 bases between the two ends. The germline gives CDR1 MNHEY, CDR2 SVGAGI. This CDR3 has 14 amino acids. CDR3 sequence reads: CASSYQSPNTEAFF. As DNA, the CDR3 is TGTGCCAGCAGTTACCAGTCCCCGAACACTGAAGCTTTCTTT.

This clone is a singleton in its sample. The V gene is TRBV7-8, the J gene TRBJ2-7; 9 bases align to TRBD1. J lost 4 bases, V lost 1 base, and 2 bases had no gene match. Germline V gene lookup returns CDR1 SGHVS and CDR2 FQNEAQ. This CDR3 is built from 14 residues. The CDR3 sequence: CASSLEGQGYEQYF. In nucleotides, the CDR3 is TGTGCCAGCAGCTTAGAGGGACAGGGTTACGAGCAGTACTTC. The full variable domain, with the rest looked up from reference TRBV7-8 and TRBJ2-7, is GAGVSQSPRYKVAKRGQDVALRCDPISGHVSLFWYQQALGQGPEFLTYFQNEAQLDKSGLPSDRFFAERPEGSVSTLKIQRTQQEDSAVYLCASSLEGQGYEQYFGPGTRLTVT.

This clone was seen a single time. The chain is built from TRBV28 and TRBJ2-2; TRBD2 matches 7 bases. The CDR3 is 12 residues long. V shed 5 bases and J 17 bases; nucleotides not matched to a gene: 11. CDR1 is MDHEN and CDR2 is SYDVKM in the germline V gene. The CDR3 sequence: CASSPGLGISFF. The CDR3 region has the DNA TGTGCCAGCAGTCCAGGACTAGGGATAAGTTTTTTT. The whole variable domain, remainder taken from reference TRBV28 and TRBJ2-2, is DVKVTQSSRYLVKRTGEKVFLECVQDMDHENMFWYRQDPGLGLRLIYFSYDVKMKEKGDIPEGYSVSREKKERFSLILESASTNQTSMYLCASSPGLGISFFGEGSRLTVL.

The chain has TRBV19 and TRBJ1-2, with D perhaps TRBD1 (5 bases). The CDR3 totals 14 residues. Germline lookup yields CDR1 LNHDA and CDR2 SQIVND (reference sequence). V was shortened by 1 base and J by 4 bases, with 10 bases between the two germline ends. In DNA form, the CDR3 reads TGTGCCAGTAGTATAGCATCGGGGGGCTATGGCTACACCTTC. Translated, it gives CASSIASGGYGYTF.

The DNA of the CDR3 is TGTGCCAGCAGTTTCTCGGCAGGGGGCACTGAAGCTTTCTTT. Its translation: CASSFSAGGTEAFF. The gene calls are TRBV7-9 and TRBJ1-1; TRBD1 aligns across 7 bases. Germline assignment: CDR1 SEHNR and CDR2 FQNEAQ (reference sequence). The CDR3 consists of 14 residues. V lost 6 bases to trimming and J lost 4 bases; unmatched junction nucleotides: 8.

The CDR3 sequence is CASSFGDRGIPPQHF. The DNA for the CDR3 is TGTGCCAGCAGTTTTGGGGACAGGGGAATTCCGCCCCAGCATTTT. The rearrangement uses TRBV28 and TRBJ1-5, with TRBD1 identical over 10 bases. Per germline, CDR1 MDHEN and CDR2 SYDVKM. The CDR3 is 15 residues long. The junction had 8 bases not matched to a gene; V was cut back by 3 bases and J by 9 bases. The full variable domain, with the rest looked up from reference TRBV28 and TRBJ1-5, is DVKVTQSSRYLVKRTGEKVFLECVQDMDHENMFWYRQDPGLGLRLIYFSYDVKMKEKGDIPEGYSVSREKKERFSLILESASTNQTSMYLCASSFGDRGIPPQHFGDGTRLSIL.

The J gene is TRBJ1-1, the V gene TRBV21-1. TRBV21-1 is given as a pseudogene. The CDR3 runs 15 residues. The CDR3 sequence is CASSRGWFGDTEAFF. CDR3 nucleotides: TGTGCCAGCAGCAGGGGTTGGTTCGGGGACACTGAAGCTTTCTTT.